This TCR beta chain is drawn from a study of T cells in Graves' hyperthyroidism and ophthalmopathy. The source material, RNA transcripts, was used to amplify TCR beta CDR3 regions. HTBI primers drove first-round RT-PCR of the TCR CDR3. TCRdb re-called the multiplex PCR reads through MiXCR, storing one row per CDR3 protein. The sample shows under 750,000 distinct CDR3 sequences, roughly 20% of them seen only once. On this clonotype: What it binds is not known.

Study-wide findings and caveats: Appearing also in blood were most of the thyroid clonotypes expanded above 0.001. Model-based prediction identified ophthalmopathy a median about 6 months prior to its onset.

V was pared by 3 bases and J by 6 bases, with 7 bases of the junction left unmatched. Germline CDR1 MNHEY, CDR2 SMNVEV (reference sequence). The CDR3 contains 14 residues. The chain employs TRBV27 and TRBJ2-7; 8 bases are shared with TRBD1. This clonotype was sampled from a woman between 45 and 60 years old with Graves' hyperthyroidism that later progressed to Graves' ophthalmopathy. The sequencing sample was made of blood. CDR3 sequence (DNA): TGTGCCAGCAGTTTTGGGCAGGGGGCCTTCGAGCAGTACTTC. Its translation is CASSFGQGAFEQYF.